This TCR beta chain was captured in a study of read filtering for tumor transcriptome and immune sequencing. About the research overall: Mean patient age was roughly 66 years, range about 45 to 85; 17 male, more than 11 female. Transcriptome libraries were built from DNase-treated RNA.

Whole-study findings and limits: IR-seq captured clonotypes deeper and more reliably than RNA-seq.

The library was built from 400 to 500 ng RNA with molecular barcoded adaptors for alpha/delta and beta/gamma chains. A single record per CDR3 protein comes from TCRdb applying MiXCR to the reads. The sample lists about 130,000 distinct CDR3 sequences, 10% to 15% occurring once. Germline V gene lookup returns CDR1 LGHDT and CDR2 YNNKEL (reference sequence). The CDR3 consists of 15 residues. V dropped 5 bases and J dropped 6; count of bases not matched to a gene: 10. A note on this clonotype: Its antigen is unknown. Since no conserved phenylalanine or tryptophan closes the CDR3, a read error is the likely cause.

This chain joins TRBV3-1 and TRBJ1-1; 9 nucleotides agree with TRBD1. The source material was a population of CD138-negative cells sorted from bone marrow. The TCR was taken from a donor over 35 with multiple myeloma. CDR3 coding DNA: TGTGCCAGCAGCTTCCCGGGACAGGGTGTCTCTGAAGCTTTCCTT. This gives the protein CASSFPGQGVSEAFL.